A selection of T cell receptor beta chains follows, all from one sample in a study of T cell changes during pregnancy in multiple sclerosis. Assay used: immunoSEQ multiplex PCR; TCRdb lists only in-frame clones, some missing. The sample gives fewer than 110,000 clones, more than 85% of which show up once; 3% to 3.5% is in the top ten. This specimen consisted of peripheral blood, obtained in the second trimester of pregnancy. Receptor source: a female donor with multiple sclerosis, enrolled in a pregnancy study. The CDR3 runs from the conserved cysteine through the conserved F or W. The D gene is left open where the match is weak. Some rows mark clone size as missing; the rest say once, few, many or name a class of expanded clone.

D gene,V gene,clone size,J gene,CDR3 protein,CDR3 DNA
TRBD1,TRBV7-9,-,TRBJ1-1,CASSPDRGPTEAFF,TGTGCCAGCAGCCCCGACAGGGGGCCCACTGAAGCTTTCTTT
TRBD1,TRBV5-1,-,TRBJ2-1,CASSQPGQGNEQFF,TGCGCCAGCAGCCAACCGGGACAGGGGAATGAGCAGTTCTTC
-,TRBV28,-,TRBJ1-2,CASSPISIPVANYGYTF,TGTGCCAGCAGCCCCATCTCAATTCCGGTTGCAAACTATGGCTACACCTTC
TRBD2,TRBV9,-,TRBJ2-1,CASSPWREGSYNEQFF,TGTGCCAGCAGCCCCTGGCGGGAGGGTTCCTACAATGAGCAGTTCTTC
TRBD1,TRBV18,few,TRBJ1-4,CASSPDPGGEKLFF,TGTGCCAGCTCACCCGATCCAGGGGGTGAAAAACTGTTTTTT
TRBD1,TRBV6-1,-,TRBJ1-2,CAGKGAGNYGYTF,TGTGCCGGTAAGGGGGCAGGCAACTATGGCTACACCTTC
-,TRBV7-2,-,TRBJ1-3,CASTDSSGNTIYF,TGTGCCAGCACCGACAGCTCTGGAAACACCATATATTTT
-,TRBV19,-,TRBJ2-3,CASSIARRSGDTQYF,TGTGCCAGTAGTATAGCGAGGAGATCGGGAGATACGCAGTATTTT
-,TRBV19,few,TRBJ1-1,CASSILQATNEAFF,TGTGCCAGTAGTATATTACAGGCAACCAATGAAGCTTTCTTT
-,TRBV28,-,TRBJ2-1,CASSSQGRYKGEQFF,TGTGCCAGCAGTTCACAGGGTCGTTACAAGGGTGAGCAGTTCTTC
TRBD2,TRBV4-3,once,TRBJ2-7,CASSQDRDYYEQYF,TGCGCCAGCAGCCAAGACCGGGACTACTACGAGCAGTACTTC
TRBD2,TRBV19,-,TRBJ2-3,CASRLAGGTDTQYF,TGTGCCAGTCGACTAGCGGGGGGCACAGATACGCAGTATTTT
-,TRBV19,-,TRBJ2-3,CASSLLLGTSTDTQYF,TGTGCCAGTAGTCTCCTCCTTGGCACGAGCACAGATACGCAGTATTTT
TRBD1,TRBV7-2,-,TRBJ1-1,CASSLGGGHLEAFF,TGTGCCAGCAGCTTAGGAGGGGGCCACCTGGAAGCTTTCTTT
TRBD1,TRBV18,-,TRBJ2-7,CASSTGQGYGEQYF,TGTGCCAGCTCGACGGGACAGGGATATGGCGAGCAGTACTTC
-,TRBV7-8,-,TRBJ2-1,CASYGGDREYEQFF,TGTGCCAGCTACGGGGGAGATAGAGAGTATGAGCAGTTCTTC
-,TRBV14,-,TRBJ2-1,CASSQVLNKGGEQFF,TGTGCCAGCAGCCAAGTTTTGAACAAGGGAGGTGAGCAGTTCTTC
TRBD1,TRBV7-2,-,TRBJ1-5,CASSLVRTGGNQPQHF,TGTGCCAGCAGCTTAGTGAGGACAGGGGGCAATCAGCCCCAGCATTTT
-,TRBV19,-,TRBJ2-5,CASSLGDFSAGETQYF,TGTGCCAGTAGTCTAGGGGACTTTTCGGCGGGAGAGACCCAGTACTTC
TRBD1,TRBV2,-,TRBJ2-5,CARGTVQQETQYF,TGTGCCAGGGGGACAGTTCAACAAGAGACCCAGTACTTC
-,TRBV7-9,-,TRBJ2-2,CASSSTLWGRTGELFF,TGTGCCAGCAGCTCTACTTTGTGGGGCAGAACCGGGGAGCTGTTTTTT
-,TRBV6-6,few,TRBJ1-5,CASSTELYSNQPQHF,TGTGCCAGCAGTACCGAGTTGTATAGCAATCAGCCCCAGCATTTT
TRBD1,TRBV27,-,TRBJ1-5,CASSSRGDQPQHF,TGTGCCAGCAGTTCCAGGGGGGATCAGCCCCAGCATTTT
TRBD1,TRBV7-2,once,TRBJ2-6,CASSPGTGKANVLTF,TGTGCCAGCAGCCCAGGGACAGGGAAGGCCAACGTCCTGACTTTC
TRBD1,TRBV28,-,TRBJ1-3,CASSPLGGEYTIYF,TGTGCCAGCAGTCCTTTAGGGGGCGAGTACACCATATATTTT
TRBD2,TRBV5-6,-,TRBJ2-3,CASSSAGEATDTQYF,TGTGCCAGCAGCTCCGCGGGGGAGGCCACAGATACGCAGTATTTT
-,TRBV6-8,-,TRBJ1-4,CASSSQGATNEKLFF,TGTGCCAGCAGTTCACAAGGAGCAACTAATGAAAAACTGTTTTTT
TRBD2,TRBV4-1,few,TRBJ2-7,CASSHLTSGNYEQYF,TGCGCCAGCAGCCATCTGACTAGCGGAAACTACGAGCAGTACTTC
-,TRBV5-1,-,TRBJ2-3,CASSLGAQVDTQYF,TGCGCCAGCAGCTTGGGGGCCCAGGTAGATACGCAGTATTTT
TRBD2,TRBV14,-,TRBJ2-7,CASSQAGLAGIYEQYF,TGTGCCAGCAGCCAAGCAGGACTAGCGGGGATCTACGAGCAGTACTTC
-,TRBV28,few,TRBJ2-2,CASSLISGMNTGELFF,TGTGCCAGCAGTTTAATTTCGGGGATGAACACCGGGGAGCTGTTTTTT
TRBD1,TRBV6-5,-,TRBJ1-1,CASSTRGTPNTEAFF,TGTGCCAGCAGTACCAGGGGGACACCGAACACTGAAGCTTTCTTT
TRBD2,TRBV6-1,-,TRBJ2-7,CASSEVAGTYKQYF,TGTGCCAGCAGTGAAGTAGCGGGAACCTACAAGCAGTACTTC
-,TRBV30,-,TRBJ1-5,CAWREATGSNQPQHF,TGTGCCTGGAGGGAGGCAACGGGCAGCAATCAGCCCCAGCATTTT
-,TRBV2,-,TRBJ2-1,CASRSDRGAPGHEQFF,TGTGCCAGCCGCTCCGATCGGGGGGCGCCGGGCCATGAGCAGTTCTTC
-,TRBV6-5,-,TRBJ1-1,CASSYGGDIKAFF,TGTGCCAGCAGTTACGGGGGGGACATAAAAGCTTTCTTT
-,TRBV6-5,-,TRBJ1-5,CASSYGDNSNQPQHF,TGTGCCAGCAGTTACGGGGACAATAGCAATCAGCCCCAGCATTTT
-,TRBV6-4,-,TRBJ2-1,CASSPSGSSYNEQFF,TGTGCCAGCAGTCCCTCCGGGAGCTCCTACAATGAGCAGTTCTTC
TRBD2,TRBV7-2,-,TRBJ2-1,CASNKLAGGPGEQFF,TGTGCCAGCAACAAACTAGCGGGAGGGCCGGGGGAGCAGTTCTTC
-,TRBV6-5,once,TRBJ2-7,CASNRGDSYEQYF,TGTGCCAGCAATCGCGGGGACTCCTACGAGCAGTACTTC
-,TRBV29-1,-,TRBJ2-1,CSVPDTTAGENEQFF,TGCAGCGTTCCGGACACTACGGCAGGGGAGAATGAGCAGTTCTTC
TRBD2,TRBV6-6,once,TRBJ2-3,CASSRVAGATDTQYF,TGTGCCAGCAGTAGGGTGGCGGGAGCCACAGATACGCAGTATTTT
-,TRBV7-9,once,TRBJ2-2,CASSSIASGTGELFF,TGTGCCAGCAGCTCTATCGCCTCGGGCACCGGGGAGCTGTTTTTT
-,TRBV5-1,-,TRBJ1-4,CASSQLTATNEKLFF,TGCGCCAGCAGCCAGTTGACTGCAACTAATGAAAAACTGTTTTTT
-,TRBV7-2,-,TRBJ1-3,CASSSPGTTSGNTIYF,TGTGCCAGCAGTTCCCCCGGGACAACCTCTGGAAACACCATATATTTT
-,TRBV11-3,few,TRBJ1-4,CASSPRPGNPANEKLFF,TGTGCCAGCAGCCCACGCCCGGGGAATCCGGCTAATGAAAAACTGTTTTTT
TRBD1,TRBV18,once,TRBJ2-7,CASSVLLQGAKDYEQYF,TGTGCCAGCTCAGTTCTATTACAGGGGGCTAAAGACTACGAGCAGTACTTC
-,TRBV6-1,-,TRBJ2-6,CASSAATGANVLTF,TGTGCCAGCAGCGCGGCTACTGGGGCCAACGTCCTGACTTTC
-,TRBV5-6,once,TRBJ2-7,CASSRPGGRASYEQYF,TGTGCCAGCAGCCGCCCAGGAGGGCGTGCATCTTACGAGCAGTACTTC
-,TRBV9,-,TRBJ2-1,CASGEEGAPSYNEQFF,TGTGCCAGCGGAGAGGAGGGAGCCCCTTCCTACAATGAGCAGTTCTTC
-,TRBV27,-,TRBJ2-3,CASSLFRGSTDTQYF,TGTGCCAGCAGTTTATTTCGGGGGAGCACAGATACGCAGTATTTT
-,TRBV5-1,-,TRBJ2-1,CASSFPPTSSKPSSYNEQFF,TGCGCCAGCAGCTTCCCACCGACTAGTAGTAAGCCTTCTTCCTACAATGAGCAGTTCTTC
-,TRBV2,once,TRBJ1-1,CASKGEDRMNTEAFF,TGTGCCAGCAAGGGCGAGGACAGAATGAACACTGAAGCTTTCTTT
TRBD2,TRBV7-2,-,TRBJ2-1,CASSSRLAESRGEQFF,TGTGCCAGCAGCTCTCGACTAGCGGAATCACGAGGTGAGCAGTTCTTC
TRBD2,TRBV4-1,-,TRBJ2-3,CASSQDSGSMDTQYF,TGCGCCAGCAGCCAAGATAGCGGGAGTATGGATACGCAGTATTTT
TRBD2,TRBV7-3,-,TRBJ2-5,CASSLMGPLLAGGPGETQYF,TGTGCCAGCAGCTTAATGGGCCCCCTCCTAGCGGGAGGGCCCGGGGAGACCCAGTACTTC
-,TRBV4-3,few,TRBJ1-1,CASSQDGRSGAFF,TGCGCCAGCAGCCAAGATGGCAGGTCTGGAGCTTTCTTT